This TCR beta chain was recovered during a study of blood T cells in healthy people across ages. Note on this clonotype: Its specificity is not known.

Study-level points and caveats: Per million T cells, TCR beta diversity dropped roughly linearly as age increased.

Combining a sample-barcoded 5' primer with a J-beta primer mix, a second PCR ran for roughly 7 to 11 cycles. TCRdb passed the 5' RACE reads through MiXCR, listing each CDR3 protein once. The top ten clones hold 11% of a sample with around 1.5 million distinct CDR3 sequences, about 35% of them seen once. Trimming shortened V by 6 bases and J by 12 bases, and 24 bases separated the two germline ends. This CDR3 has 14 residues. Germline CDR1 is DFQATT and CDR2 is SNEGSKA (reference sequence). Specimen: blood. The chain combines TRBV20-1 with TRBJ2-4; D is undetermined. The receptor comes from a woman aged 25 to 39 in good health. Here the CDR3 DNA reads TGCAGTGCCCGACCCCCCAATACCATTTCAGATCAGTACTTC. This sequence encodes CSARPPNTISDQYF.